Here is one TCR beta chain with its context. TCRdb re-called the 5' RACE reads with MiXCR, one entry per CDR3 protein. Here the sample spans approximately 130,000 distinct CDR3 sequences, around 10% being singletons. Germline CDR1 reads SGHNT; CDR2 reads YYREEE (reference sequence). The CDR3 runs 13 residues. Trimming took off 2 bases at V and 4 bases at J, with 9 bases between the two ends. This entry comes from a study of CD8 T cells in ankylosing spondylitis. This sequence joins TRBV5-4 and TRBJ1-1, with no clear D. What was sequenced was blood, either unsorted or a sorted T cell fraction (not recorded which). The receptor was derived from a female donor with ankylosing spondylitis or in good health (not recorded which). CDR3 DNA sequence: TGTGCCAGCAGCTTACCCCAAATCACTGAAGCTTTCTTT. Its protein is CASSLPQITEAFF.